These 8 T cell receptor beta chains were all obtained from the same sample, sequenced in a study of siplizumab effects on memory and regulatory T cells (dated by TCRdb to the late 2010s). Libraries were made using the immunoSEQ multiplex PCR assay. TCRdb holds this immuneACCESS table with in-frame rearrangements only. Some clones are missing; in checked studies, unresolved V genes explain under half, and the rest has no known cause. The sample table records 100,000 or so clones; about 93% of these occur just once. The ten largest clones capture approximately 1.4% of the sample. What was sequenced was non-Treg CD4+ T cells sorted from blood. According to the study, the label for this sample's cell subset or site signals: FACS-sorted unstimulated CD4+ non-regulatory T cells. The receptors were gathered from a human donor in good health.

The CDR3: CASSISRGPGELFF. Written as DNA, the CDR3 is TGTGCCAGCAGTATAAGTCGGGGACCCGGGGAGCTGTTTTTT. The chain has TRBV27 and TRBJ2-2; D is tentatively TRBD1 or TRBD2 (5 bases each). This CDR3 contains 14 residues. Trimming cost V 5 bases and J 6 bases, with 13 bases left between them. Germline V lookup: CDR1 MNHEY, CDR2 SMNVEV (reference sequence).

The chain combines TRBV28 with TRBJ1-5; no clear D gene. The germline V and J ends were trimmed by 5 bases and 8 bases, with 10 bases remaining between them. The CDR3 has 12 residues. Germline CDR1 MDHEN, CDR2 SYDVKM. The CDR3 DNA follows: TGTGCCAGCAGTCCTTTACATGAGCCCCAGCATTTT. Protein sequence: CASSPLHEPQHF.

V and J are TRBV11-2 and TRBJ1-3; D is unclear. The CDR3 contains 12 residues. CDR1 is SGHAT, CDR2 FQNNGV, per germline. V lost 1 base and J 2 bases, leaving 0 bases between the germline ends. CDR3 protein: CASSLAGNTIYF. The CDR3 DNA follows: TGTGCCAGCAGCTTAGCTGGAAACACCATATATTTT.

This clone was seen only once. The chain carries TRBV2 and TRBJ2-2, with D possibly matching TRBD1 (5 bases). The V end lost 4 bases, the J end lost 5 bases, and 14 bases lay between the germline ends. Looked up from germline, CDR1 is SNHLY and CDR2 is FYNNEI. This CDR3 comprises 15 residues. The CDR3 here is CASSATTQGTGELFF. The CDR3 nucleotides are TGTGCCAGCAGTGCCACTACTCAGGGAACCGGGGAGCTGTTTTTT.

The rearrangement joins TRBV6-5 to TRBJ2-4; perhaps TRBD2 as D (6 bases). The V end was cut by 6 bases, the J end by 0 bases, with 12 bases between. The CDR3 spans 15 residues. The germline gives CDR1 MNHEY, CDR2 SVGAGI. This CDR3 is CASSGGTLAKNIQYF. As DNA, the CDR3 is TGTGCCAGCAGCGGTGGGACTCTAGCCAAAAACATTCAGTACTTC.

The chain recombines TRBV4-1 with TRBJ2-5, with TRBD2 identical over 8 bases. V was clipped by 1 base and J by 1 base; unmatched bases: 5. Germline CDR1 MGHRA, CDR2 YSYEKL. This CDR3 has 16 residues. The CDR3 sequence: CASSQGAGGSQETQYF. The CDR3 DNA reads as TGCGCCAGCAGCCAAGGGGCGGGGGGTTCCCAAGAGACCCAGTACTTC.

The chain carries TRBV19 and TRBJ2-3; possible D gene TRBD1, 5 bases. The CDR3 sequence is 17 residues long. Trimming shortened V by 7 bases and J by 2 bases, and 22 bases separated the two germline ends. Germline values: CDR1 LNHDA, CDR2 SQIVND (reference sequence). The CDR3 DNA reads as TGTGCCAGTAATTCAGGGTTGGGCGTCGGAAACACAGATACGCAGTATTTT. Protein: CASNSGLGVGNTDTQYF.

The chain combines TRBV6-6 with TRBJ1-5; no clear D. Trimming removed 8 bases at V and 5 bases at J, with 10 bases between. This CDR3 has 12 amino acids. The germline V gene encodes CDR1 MNHNY and CDR2 SVGAGI (reference sequence). The CDR3 loop is CASGRADQPQHF. In DNA form, the CDR3 reads TGTGCCAGCGGGCGGGCCGATCAGCCCCAGCATTTT.